The rows below give T cell receptor beta chains drawn from one sample of a study of blood T cell repertoires in COVID-19. TCRdb's copy holds only in-frame clones and misses some; the assay was immunoSEQ multiplex PCR. Seen here are about 150,000 clones, 82% observed once, and the top ten hold 13% to 15%. Sequenced: peripheral blood. The receptors originated from a human donor with acute or convalescent COVID-19. The donor label of this sample is uncertain. CDR3s include the opening cysteine and the closing phenylalanine or tryptophan. A D gene is named only where the DNA matches it firmly. A row's size may be missing; if present it is once, few, many or a size class.

>TRBV9|TRBD1|TRBJ2-2|-
CASSVTGDPNTGELFF
TGTGCCAGCAGCGTAACAGGGGACCCGAACACCGGGGAGCTGTTTTTT
>TRBV13|TRBD2|TRBJ2-7|-
CASSNRAPSGGEQYF
TGTGCCAGCTCCAATAGGGCCCCTAGCGGGGGCGAGCAGTACTTC
>TRBV7-6|-|TRBJ1-4|-
CASSLAGGTANEKLFF
TGTGCCAGCAGCTTAGCGGGAGGGACCGCTAATGAAAAACTGTTTTTT
>TRBV4-1|-|TRBJ1-2|-
CASSPRALNYGYTF
TGCGCCAGCAGCCCCCGTGCGCTAAACTATGGCTACACCTTC
>TRBV28|-|TRBJ2-4|-
CASSLVQGRGKNIQYF
TGTGCCAGCAGTTTGGTGCAGGGGCGAGGAAAAAACATTCAGTACTTC
>TRBV5-6|TRBD2|TRBJ2-5|-
CASSYGYSGGAQETQYF
TGTGCCAGCAGCTACGGGTATAGCGGGGGTGCTCAAGAGACCCAGTACTTC
>TRBV5-8|TRBD1|TRBJ2-7|-
CASSSTFGTASYEQYF
TGTGCCAGCAGCTCGACCTTTGGGACAGCGTCCTACGAGCAGTACTTC
>TRBV3-1/TRBV3-2|TRBD2|TRBJ2-7|-
CASSQGSGGSFEQYF
TGTGCCAGCAGCCAAGGCAGCGGGGGTTCCTTTGAGCAGTACTTC
>TRBV5-5|-|TRBJ1-1|-
CASSLEGAWNTEAFF
TGTGCCAGCAGCTTAGAGGGTGCTTGGAACACTGAAGCTTTCTTT
>TRBV10-2|-|TRBJ1-5|few
CASSPSRGNQPQHF
TGCGCCAGCTCCCCGTCCCGGGGCAATCAGCCCCAGCATTTT
>TRBV7-3|-|TRBJ2-1|-
CASSLGTGNEQFF
TGTGCCAGCAGCTTGGGCACCGGCAATGAGCAGTTCTTC
>TRBV5-1|-|TRBJ1-1|few
CASSTTTYDRNTEAFF
TGCGCCAGCAGCACTACCACCTACGACAGGAACACTGAAGCTTTCTTT
>TRBV29-1|TRBD1|TRBJ1-4|once
CSVETDREWGGNEKLFF
TGCAGCGTTGAGACGGACAGGGAATGGGGGGGTAATGAAAAACTGTTTTTT
>TRBV10-1|-|TRBJ2-3|-
CASNRANTDTQYF
TGCGCCAGCAACCGAGCGAACACAGATACGCAGTATTTT
>TRBV5-5|-|TRBJ2-2|once
CASSRGTAQNTGELFF
TGTGCCAGCAGCCGCGGGACAGCTCAAAACACCGGGGAGCTGTTTTTT
>TRBV19|TRBD2|TRBJ2-2|-
CASSIQRGNTGELFF
TGTGCCAGTAGTATCCAGCGGGGGAACACCGGGGAGCTGTTTTTT
>TRBV3-1/TRBV3-2|-|TRBJ1-1|-
CASSHAKNTEAFF
TGTGCCAGCAGCCACGCTAAGAACACTGAAGCTTTCTTT
>TRBV27|-|TRBJ1-5|-
CASSLSPGQPQHF
TGTGCCAGCAGTTTATCGCCAGGGCAGCCCCAGCATTTT
>TRBV25-1|-|TRBJ1-1|-
CASSEVGVLTEAFF
TGTGCCAGCAGTGAAGTAGGGGTTTTAACTGAAGCTTTCTTT
>TRBV14|-|TRBJ1-2|-
CASSQDRRDTAF
TGTGCCAGCAGCCAAGATAGGCGAGACACCGCCTTC
>TRBV15|-|TRBJ2-2|few
CATSTGPPSWELFF
TGTGCCACCAGCACGGGTCCTCCTTCCTGGGAGCTGTTTTTT
>TRBV9|-|TRBJ1-1|-
CASSAGVSGLNTEAFF
TGTGCCAGCAGCGCAGGGGTTTCGGGACTGAACACTGAAGCTTTCTTT
>TRBV6-2/TRBV6-3|-|TRBJ1-1|-
CASSVTGNTEAFF
TGTGCCAGCAGTGTCACAGGGAACACTGAAGCTTTCTTT
>TRBV5-8|-|TRBJ1-5|-
CASSPQRADQPQHF
TGTGCCAGCAGCCCCCAGAGGGCGGATCAGCCCCAGCATTTT
>TRBV12-3/TRBV12-4|TRBD1|TRBJ1-5|-
CASSRDRNQPQHF
TGTGCCAGCAGTAGGGACAGGAATCAGCCCCAGCATTTT
>TRBV5-1|-|TRBJ2-3|-
CAVKDFPTTDTQYF
TGCGCAGTCAAGGACTTTCCTACCACAGATACGCAGTATTTT
>TRBV5-8|TRBD2|TRBJ2-5|once
CASTRGRGFQETQYF
TGTGCCAGCACCCGGGGGAGGGGATTCCAAGAGACCCAGTACTTC
>TRBV7-2|TRBD1|TRBJ2-4|-
CASSPDRARGQRYF
TGTGCCAGCAGCCCCGACAGGGCTCGGGGCCAACGGTACTTC
>TRBV29-1|-|TRBJ1-1|-
CSVEGVGTEAFF
TGCAGCGTTGAGGGAGTAGGCACTGAAGCTTTCTTT
>TRBV5-4|-|TRBJ2-3|-
CASSSQSTDTQYF
TGTGCCAGCAGCTCACAGAGCACAGATACGCAGTATTTT
>TRBV30|-|TRBJ1-6|-
CAWTGLPNSPLHF
TGTGCCTGGACAGGCCTACCAAATTCACCCCTCCACTTT
>TRBV11-2|TRBD2|TRBJ2-2|-
CASSLLAGGSTGELFF
TGTGCCAGCAGCTTACTAGCGGGGGGCTCTACCGGGGAGCTGTTTTTT
>TRBV7-9|-|TRBJ1-4|-
CASSLSEGVGEKLFF
TGTGCCAGCAGCCTCAGCGAAGGGGTAGGCGAAAAACTGTTTTTT
>TRBV6-1|-|TRBJ1-2|-
CASSDQARLIYGYTF
TGTGCCAGCAGTGATCAGGCGCGTCTGATCTATGGCTACACCTTC
>TRBV7-9|TRBD2|TRBJ2-3|-
CASSLTGGSTDTQYF
TGTGCCAGCAGCTTAACGGGGGGGAGCACAGATACGCAGTATTTT
>TRBV5-6|TRBD1|TRBJ2-2|-
CASSPDRDGELFF
TGTGCCAGCAGTCCAGACAGGGACGGGGAGCTGTTTTTT
>TRBV4-1|TRBD2|TRBJ2-5|-
CASSQVQSGGGETQYF
TGCGCCAGCAGCCAAGTCCAGAGCGGGGGAGGGGAGACCCAGTACTTC
>TRBV3-1/TRBV3-2|TRBD1|TRBJ1-3|few
CASSRQGSSGNTIYF
TGTGCCAGCAGTCGACAGGGATCCTCTGGAAACACCATATATTTT
>TRBV3-1/TRBV3-2|-|TRBJ2-3|-
CASLTDRSTDTQYF
TGTGCCAGCCTTACAGACAGGAGCACAGATACGCAGTATTTT
>TRBV7-9|TRBD1|TRBJ1-2|once
CASSLKGANGYTF
TGTGCCAGCAGCTTGAAGGGGGCCAATGGCTACACCTTC
>TRBV30|-|TRBJ1-2|-
CAWSVPGYGYTF
TGTGCCTGGAGTGTACCAGGATATGGCTACACCTTC
>TRBV27|-|TRBJ1-1|-
CASSLSRRDGWPEAFF
TGTGCCAGCAGTTTATCGAGGAGGGATGGGTGGCCTGAAGCTTTCTTT
>TRBV7-2|-|TRBJ2-1|-
CAGAGGIEQFF
TGTGCCGGAGCAGGGGGGATCGAGCAGTTCTTC
>TRBV5-6|TRBD1|TRBJ2-1|-
CASSWDRGNEQFF
TGTGCCAGCAGCTGGGACAGGGGTAATGAGCAGTTCTTC
>TRBV3-1/TRBV3-2|-|TRBJ2-2|-
CASSETGELFF
TGTGCCAGCAGCGAGACCGGGGAGCTGTTTTTT
>TRBV19|-|TRBJ1-5|-
CASSINPGHLNQPQHF
TGTGCCAGTAGTATAAACCCGGGACACCTCAATCAGCCCCAGCATTTT
>TRBV7-2|-|TRBJ1-1|-
CASSRLLNTEAFF
TGTGCCAGCAGCCGACTGCTGAACACTGAAGCTTTCTTT
>TRBV7-2|TRBD1|TRBJ2-2|once
CASSPGTGGVGELFF
TGTGCCAGCAGCCCGGGGACAGGGGGTGTCGGGGAGCTGTTTTTT
>TRBV9|TRBD1|TRBJ1-2|-
CASSVGRGHRDGYTF
TGTGCCAGCAGCGTCGGCAGGGGGCACAGGGATGGCTACACCTTC
>TRBV6-6|TRBD1|TRBJ1-2|-
CASTDTGTVTNYGYTF
TGTGCCAGCACCGATACCGGGACAGTTACCAACTATGGCTACACCTTC
>TRBV2|-|TRBJ2-1|few
CASRGLAGANNEQFF
TGTGCCAGCAGGGGTCTTGCGGGGGCCAACAATGAGCAGTTCTTC
>TRBV2|-|TRBJ2-2|-
CASSPDKPGELFF
TGTGCCAGCAGTCCCGACAAGCCCGGGGAGCTGTTTTTT
>TRBV7-9|TRBD1|TRBJ2-2|-
CASSFGQGRTGELFF
TGTGCCAGCAGTTTCGGACAGGGGCGGACCGGGGAGCTGTTTTTT
>TRBV4-2|-|TRBJ2-7|-
CASSPTGLDYEQYF
TGTGCCAGCAGCCCCACAGGGCTCGACTACGAGCAGTACTTC
>TRBV6-5|TRBD1|TRBJ1-3|-
CASSVGQGTNTIYF
TGTGCCAGCAGCGTCGGACAGGGAACGAACACCATATATTTT
>TRBV19|-|TRBJ2-7|-
CASSPRGYEQYF
TGTGCCAGTAGTCCCCGGGGCTACGAGCAGTACTTC
>TRBV18|-|TRBJ1-1|once
CASSPSDTEAFF
TGTGCCAGCTCACCATCGGACACTGAAGCTTTCTTT
>TRBV18|-|TRBJ1-2|-
CASSPREVPEGYTF
TGTGCCAGCTCACCCCGCGAAGTACCGGAGGGCTACACCTTC
>TRBV29-1|TRBD1|TRBJ1-2|-
CSAWTGANYGYTF
TGCAGCGCCTGGACAGGGGCTAACTATGGCTACACCTTC